Shown below are 4 T cell receptor beta chains from a single sample sequenced in a study of follicular helper T cells after annual influenza vaccination. The time point: 2014-2015 season, 7 days after vaccination. TCRdb's copy holds only in-frame clones and misses some; the assay was immunoSEQ multiplex PCR. Of some 15,000 clones in the sample, 70% to 85% are singletons; the top ten hold approximately 1.3%. Sequencing was performed on CXCR5+ CD38- circulating T follicular helper cells from blood, taken 7 days after influenza vaccination. Subset indicated: circulating Tfh, non-naive CD4+CXCR5+PD-1+ (ICOS+CD38+ or ICOS-CD38-). These receptor sequences come from an adult who received the influenza vaccine.

The chain carries TRBV11-2 and TRBJ2-7; possible D gene TRBD2, 6 bases. This CDR3 is 14 amino acids long. Looked up from germline, CDR1 is SGHAT and CDR2 is FQNNGV. V was pared by 4 bases and J by 2 bases, with 12 bases between. The CDR3 DNA reads TGTGCCAGCAGCTCCGGGACTTATACCTACGAGCAGTACTTC. It encodes CASSSGTYTYEQYF.

J is TRBJ2-7 and V is TRBV18; possibly TRBD2 for D (5 bases). Germline V gene sequence: CDR1 KGHSH, CDR2 LQKENI. This CDR3 region has 12 residues. The V gene lost 5 bases and the J gene lost 3 bases, with 8 bases spanning the gap. CDR3 sequence (DNA): TGTGCCAGCTCAGCCGGGAACTACGAGCAGTACTTC. Translation: CASSAGNYEQYF.

This clone was seen only once. The chain employs TRBV5-6 and TRBJ2-5, with TRBD2 identical over 8 bases. The CDR3 length is 15 residues. CDR1 is SGHDT, CDR2 YYEEEE, per germline. The V and J ends lost 1 base and 2 bases, in that order; junction bases with no gene match: 4. The CDR3, as DNA: TGTGCCAGCAGCTTGCGGCGGGAGGTTCAAGAGACCCAGTACTTC. Encoded protein: CASSLRREVQETQYF.

This chain links TRBV6-1 with TRBJ1-3; TRBD1 agrees at 10 bases. The CDR3 sequence is 13 residues long. The germline CDR1 and CDR2 sequences are MNHNS and SASEGT. V trimming: 6 bases; J trimming: 9 bases; junction bases outside the gene matches: 5. CDR3 sequence reads: CASRDGTGATIYF. CDR3 coding DNA: TGTGCCAGCAGGGACGGGACAGGGGCCACCATATATTTT.